This T cell receptor beta chain stems from a study of response to subunit inactivated influenza vaccine. Study-level results: With each seasonal influenza vaccination, the authors suggested, few new T cells are recruited.

TCRdb analysed the RT-PCR reads with MiXCR anew, one entry per CDR3 protein. The sample carries more than 550,000 distinct CDR3 sequences, about an eighth recorded once. This CDR3 is 14 amino acids long. CDR1 and CDR2 (germline): SGHRS, YFSETQ. V dropped 0 bases and J dropped 2 bases, with 7 bases sitting between them. Comments on this clonotype: Its target is unknown.

Sequencing used PBMCs from blood, obtained on the day of vaccination. The chain is built from TRBV5-1 and TRBJ2-3; no clear D. This TCR was sampled from a man aged 50 or older who received an inactivated influenza vaccine. CDR3 sequence reads: CASSLVQTTDTQYF. Here the CDR3 DNA reads TGCGCCAGCAGCTTGGTTCAGACCACAGATACGCAGTATTTT.